The 11 T cell receptor beta chains below come from one sample, sequenced in a study of blood T cells in healthy people across ages. A second roughly 6 to 11 cycle PCR used barcoded and J-beta primers. A single record per CDR3 protein comes from TCRdb applying MiXCR to the 5' RACE reads. The sample lists more than 650,000 distinct CDR3 sequences; about 20% were seen once. Sequencing was carried out using blood. The receptors were gathered from a man aged 65 to 85 in good health.

The V call is TRBV19, the J call TRBJ1-5; unclear D gene. The V end lost 0 bases, the J end lost 6 bases, and 6 bases lay between the germline ends. Looked up from germline, CDR1 is LNHDA and CDR2 is SQIVND (reference sequence). The CDR3 totals 13 residues. CDR3 residues: CASSIDPVQPQHF. CDR3 sequence (DNA): TGTGCCAGTAGTATAGATCCGGTTCAGCCCCAGCATTTT.

This clonotype has just a few counts. The chain employs TRBV25-1 and TRBJ2-5; D unclear. TRBJ2-7 explains the end of the DNA better; the J call may be wrong. Germline V gives CDR1 MGHDK, CDR2 SYGVNS. The CDR3 extends over 14 amino acids. The CDR3 reads CASSESGRQYEQYV. The CDR3 nucleotides are TGTGCCAGCAGTGAATCTGGCAGACAATACGAGCAGTACGTC.

CDR3 DNA sequence: TGCAGTGCCGGGCAATTCGGACAGAGCTATCAGCCCCAGCATTTT. It codes for CSAGQFGQSYQPQHF. This chain joins TRBV20-1 and TRBJ1-5, with D perhaps TRBD1 (6 bases). The CDR3 runs to 15 residues. Trimming removed 6 bases from V and 5 bases from J, with 20 bases in between. CDR1 is DFQATT, CDR2 SNEGSKA, per germline (reference sequence).

This clonotype was counted only a few times. This chain connects TRBV19 to TRBJ1-4; D is unresolved. This CDR3 has 14 residues. With 5 bases removed from V and 4 bases from J, the gap between germline ends came to 11 bases. The germline CDR1 and CDR2 sequences are LNHDA and SQIVND (reference sequence). DNA of the CDR3: TGTGCCAGTAGTCCATACAGCCGTAATGAAAAACTGTTTTTT. Residues: CASSPYSRNEKLFF.

The chain recombines TRBV12-3 or TRBV12-4 with TRBJ2-7; D is undetermined. The CDR3 runs 15 residues. V lost 6 bases and J lost 0, with 15 bases in between. In DNA, the CDR3 is TGTGCCAGCAGCGGAGACCGAAGGAGCTCCTACGAGCAGTACTTC. Its protein product is CASSGDRRSSYEQYF.

This clonotype has a handful of counts. The chain is built from TRBV10-3 and TRBJ2-1; D is perhaps TRBD2 (6 bases). Germline V CDR1 and CDR2: ENHRY, SYGVKD. Trimming pared 10 bases from V and 9 bases from J, leaving 22 bases between. This CDR3 has 14 amino acids. In nucleotides, the CDR3 is TGTGCCAACAGGCGGGACTCTGCTGGGGGTGAGCAGTTCTTC. The encoded protein is CANRRDSAGGEQFF.

As to this clonotype: One junction end disagrees with the germline gene, perhaps due to a read error. The gene calls are TRBV12-3 or TRBV12-4 and TRBJ2-5; TRBD2 aligns across 14 bases. The CDR3 sequence is 13 residues long. In DNA form, the CDR3 reads TGTGCCAGCAGTTTTGGGGGACTAGCGGGGGCCTTCTTC. Translated: CASSFGGLAGAFF.

The V call is TRBV20-1, the J call TRBJ1-4; 8 bases agree with TRBD1. The germline gives CDR1 DFQATT, CDR2 SNEGSKA (reference sequence). The CDR3 covers 13 residues. J lost 3 bases, V lost 6 bases, and 3 bases had no gene match. Written as DNA, the CDR3 is TGCAGTGCATACAGGGGGGCTAATGAAAAACTGTTTTTT. Amino acids: CSAYRGANEKLFF.

This clonotype was seen only a few times. The rearrangement links TRBV3-1 to TRBJ1-1; possibly TRBD1 for D (5 bases). This CDR3 region has 16 residues. CDR1 and CDR2 (germline): LGHDT, YNNKEL (reference sequence). Between the trimmed V and J ends, which lost 0 bases and 0 bases, there was a span of 11 bases. This CDR3 reads CASSQDPWGVNTEAFF. CDR3 sequence (DNA): TGTGCCAGCAGCCAAGATCCGTGGGGGGTGAACACTGAAGCTTTCTTT. Based on the CDR3 plus reference TRBV3-1 and TRBJ1-1, the full variable domain is DTAVSQTPKYLVTQMGNDKSIKCEQNLGHDTMYWYKQDSKKFLKIMFSYNNKELIINETVPNRFSPKSPDKAHLNLHINSLELGDSAVYFCASSQDPWGVNTEAFFGQGTRLTVV.

This chain joins TRBV5-4 and TRBJ2-3, with 8 bases fitting TRBD1. The junction had 8 bases not matched to a gene; V was cut back by 6 bases and J by 2 bases. This CDR3 has 15 residues. The germline gives CDR1 SGHNT, CDR2 YYREEE (reference sequence). CDR3 residues: CASTVRTGYTDTQYF. The CDR3 DNA reads as TGTGCCAGCACAGTACGGACAGGGTACACAGATACGCAGTATTTT.

At least ten counts were recorded for this clonotype. V gene TRBV7-8 combines with J gene TRBJ2-5; TRBD1 agrees at 10 bases. The better agreement between TRBJ2-7 and the DNA end casts doubt on the J call. The CDR3 covers 16 residues. Germline V lookup: CDR1 SGHVS, CDR2 FQNEAQ. The CDR3 DNA follows: TGTGCCAGCAGTCCCGGGACAGGGGCTCCAAGGTACGAGCAGTACTTC. It translates to CASSPGTGAPRYEQYF.